This T cell receptor beta chain derives from a study of blood T cells in healthy people across ages. With a J-beta primer mix and a sample-barcoded 5' primer, a second PCR ran roughly 6 to 11 cycles. TCRdb used MiXCR to reprocess the 5' RACE reads, holding one entry per CDR3 protein. The sample lists roughly 900,000 distinct CDR3 sequences; roughly 43% were seen once. Germline lookup yields CDR1 SGHKS and CDR2 YYEKEE (reference sequence). The CDR3 has 16 amino acids. The ends lost 2 bases at V and 4 bases at J; junction bases unmatched: 12. Sequencing was done on a sample of blood. V gene TRBV5-5 combines with J gene TRBJ2-7; TRBD1 agrees at 7 bases. The sequence came from a man aged 25 to 40 in good health. Written as DNA, the CDR3 is TGTGCCAGCAGCTTTAGGACAGGACGGGCGGAGTACGAGCAGTACTTC. Residues: CASSFRTGRAEYEQYF.